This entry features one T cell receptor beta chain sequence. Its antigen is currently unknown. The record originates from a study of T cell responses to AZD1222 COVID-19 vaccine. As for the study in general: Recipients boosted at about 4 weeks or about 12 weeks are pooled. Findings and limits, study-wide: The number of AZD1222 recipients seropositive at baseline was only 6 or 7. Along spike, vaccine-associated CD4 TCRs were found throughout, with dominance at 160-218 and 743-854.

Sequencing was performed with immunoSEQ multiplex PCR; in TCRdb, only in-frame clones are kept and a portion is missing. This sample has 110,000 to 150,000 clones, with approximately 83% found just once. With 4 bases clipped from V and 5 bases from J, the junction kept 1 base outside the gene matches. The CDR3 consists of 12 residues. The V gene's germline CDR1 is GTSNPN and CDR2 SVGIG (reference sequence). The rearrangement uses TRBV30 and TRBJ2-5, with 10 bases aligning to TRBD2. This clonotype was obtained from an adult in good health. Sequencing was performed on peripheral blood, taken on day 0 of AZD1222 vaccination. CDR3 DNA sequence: TGTGCCTGGACTAGCGGGAGTGAGACCCAGTACTTC. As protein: CAWTSGSETQYF.